This TCR beta chain was captured by sequencing in a study of control samples from healthy donors and cancer patients. Trimming took 2 bases from V and 1 from J, leaving 18 bases between them. In germline, CDR1 is LNHDA, CDR2 SQIVND (reference sequence). This CDR3 contains 18 residues. TCRdb keeps only in-frame clones here, not all; method: immunoSEQ multiplex PCR. Seen here are approximately 180,000 clones, 94% observed once, and the top ten hold 1.3% to 1.5%. The receptor was isolated from a woman in her late teens or twenties in good health. Sequencing was done on a sample of blood. J is TRBJ1-5 and V is TRBV19; possible D gene TRBD1, 5 bases. This chain's CDR3 is CASSIMGTDQWSNQPQHF. DNA of the CDR3: TGTGCCAGTAGTATAATGGGGACGGACCAATGGAGCAATCAGCCCCAGCATTTT.